The sample holds a few counts of the clone carrying this T cell receptor (beta chain). TCRdb reprocessed the RT-PCR reads with MiXCR, giving one entry per CDR3 protein. The table has fewer than 800,000 distinct CDR3 sequences, approximately 14% seen once. CDR1 and CDR2 from the germline V gene are DFQATT and SNEGSKA (reference sequence). The J segment lost 5 bases and the V segment lost 6 bases, leaving 7 bases of the junction unmatched. This CDR3 comprises 13 residues. The sequencing input was memory CD4+ T cells from blood. The receptor's source is a female donor in good health, serving as a healthy control. The chain has TRBV20-1 and TRBJ1-5; 7 nucleotides match TRBD1. The CDR3 DNA reads TGCAGTGCCGGGACAGAGGGGGATCAGCCCCAGCATTTT. Its protein is CSAGTEGDQPQHF.